This T cell receptor beta chain is from a study of shared clonotypes between healthy human individuals. About the research overall: The donor group consisted of a couple of women and three men, aged 18 to 49. For every donor, three CD4 naive, three CD4 memory, two CD8 naive and one CD8 memory plates were used.

Sequencing was performed with immunoSEQ multiplex PCR; in TCRdb, only in-frame clones are kept and a portion is missing. The profile covers millions of clones, with just under 95% appearing a single time and about 1.1% taken by the ten largest. A remark on this clone: Its antigen remains unidentified.

Study-wide results and caveats: In a few donors, approximately 5% of naive CD4 clonotypes appeared in common. An expected dependence of interdonor clonotype sharing on sequencing depth was noted.

CDR3 length: 16 amino acids. V dropped 3 bases and J dropped 7; count of bases not matched to a gene: 7. Looked up from germline, CDR1 is SQVTM and CDR2 is ANQGSEA. CD45RO-negative cells were positively selected for CCR7, leaving out terminally differentiated effector memory CD45RA+ cells. Sequencing was performed on naive CD8+ T cells sorted from blood. This receptor was identified in a man between 18 and 35 years old in good health. The rearrangement links TRBV29-1 to TRBJ2-2; 14 bases map to TRBD2. The CDR3 loop reads CSVEGLAGVVDGELFF. The CDR3 bases are TGCAGCGTTGAGGGACTAGCGGGAGTTGTGGACGGGGAGCTGTTTTTT.